A selection of T cell receptor beta chains follows, all from one sample in a study of CD8+ T cells in alopecia areata. Clones were sequenced by immunoSEQ multiplex PCR, and TCRdb holds only the in-frame ones, with some missing. The top ten hold approximately 0.44% of the sample, which has under 250,000 clones, about 53% seen once. The sequences come from CD4+ T cells sorted from blood, collected at week 0. These receptors were collected from a human donor with alopecia areata. Each CDR3 is given with its conserved first and last residue. The D gene is left open where the match is weak. Not all rows give a size; the values are once, few, many and, for expanded clones, a class.

cdr3_length	v_call	clone_size	d_call	j_call	cdr3_aa	cdr3_nt
15	TRBV5-1	many	TRBD1	TRBJ2-2	CASSSGQTNTGELFF	TGCGCCAGCAGCTCGGGACAGACGAACACCGGGGAGCTGTTTTTT
15	TRBV7-7	-	-	TRBJ2-2	CASSLAWANTGELFF	TGTGCCAGCAGCTTAGCCTGGGCGAACACCGGGGAGCTGTTTTTT
15	TRBV5-4	few	TRBD2	TRBJ2-3	CASSLRREATDTQYF	TGTGCCAGCAGCTTGAGGCGGGAGGCCACAGATACGCAGTATTTT
14	TRBV7-9	-	-	TRBJ1-2	CASSLDGLGSGYTF	TGTGCCAGCAGCTTAGATGGATTGGGGAGCGGCTACACCTTC
15	TRBV9	-	TRBD2	TRBJ2-7	CASSVEAAGNYEQYF	TGTGCCAGCAGCGTAGAGGCAGCGGGAAACTACGAGCAGTACTTC
14	TRBV30	-	-	TRBJ1-1	CAWKSLFLNTEAFF	TGTGCCTGGAAATCCCTTTTTTTGAACACTGAAGCTTTCTTT
15	TRBV5-1	-	-	TRBJ2-7	CASSKDSLRSYEQYF	TGCGCCAGCAGCAAGGACAGTCTCCGCTCCTACGAGCAGTACTTC
12	TRBV15	-	-	TRBJ1-1	CATSRDRGEAFF	TGTGCCACCAGCAGAGATAGGGGGGAAGCTTTCTTT
15	TRBV5-1	-	-	TRBJ2-6	CASSLQPSGANVLTF	TGCGCCAGCAGCTTGCAACCTTCAGGTGCCAACGTCCTGACTTTC
16	TRBV7-9	-	TRBD1	TRBJ2-6	CASSLGTGTGANVLTF	TGTGCCAGCAGCTTAGGGACAGGGACCGGGGCCAACGTCCTGACTTTC
19	TRBV11-2	-	TRBD1	TRBJ2-1	CASSDRDRVGAASYNEQFF	TGTGCCAGCAGCGACCGGGACAGGGTAGGAGCGGCTTCCTACAATGAGCAGTTCTTC
12	TRBV29-1	-	TRBD1	TRBJ1-2	CSVSDRGYGYTF	TGCAGCGTCTCGGACAGGGGGTATGGCTACACCTTC
16	TRBV7-9	-	-	TRBJ1-3	CASSFGQASSGNTIYF	TGTGCCAGCAGCTTTGGGCAGGCGTCCTCTGGAAACACCATATATTTT
16	TRBV9	-	-	TRBJ2-7	CASSVEERTYPGEQYF	TGTGCCAGCAGCGTAGAGGAGCGGACCTACCCGGGAGAGCAGTACTTC
13	TRBV5-1	-	TRBD1	TRBJ2-1	CASSPGQGYEQFF	TGCGCCAGCAGCCCTGGACAGGGCTATGAGCAGTTCTTC
13	TRBV29-1	-	TRBD1	TRBJ1-1	CSVSGQGVTEAFF	TGCAGCGTTTCGGGACAGGGGGTGACTGAAGCTTTCTTT
14	TRBV30	-	-	TRBJ1-5	CAWSEGSGNQPQHF	TGTGCCTGGAGCGAGGGTAGTGGCAATCAGCCCCAGCATTTT
15	TRBV30	once	TRBD2	TRBJ2-3	CAWSGGTSSGDTQYF	TGTGCCTGGAGCGGAGGGACTAGCTCGGGAGATACGCAGTATTTT
14	TRBV7-9	once	-	TRBJ1-3	CASNEGNPRNTIYF	TGTGCCAGCAACGAGGGTAATCCTAGAAACACCATATATTTT
15	TRBV30	-	-	TRBJ2-7	CAWRPLRGPPYEQYF	TGTGCCTGGAGGCCCCTCCGGGGGCCTCCCTACGAGCAGTACTTC
16	TRBV6-6	-	TRBD1	TRBJ1-1	CASSTGTGGANTEAFF	TGTGCCAGCAGTACCGGGACAGGGGGTGCGAACACTGAAGCTTTCTTT
13	TRBV7-2	-	-	TRBJ1-2	CASSSEEGVMVTF	TGTGCCAGCAGCTCCGAAGAGGGGGTCATGGTCACCTTC